A selection of T cell receptor beta chains follows, all from one sample in a study of CD8 T cells in ankylosing spondylitis. TCRdb used MiXCR to reprocess the 5' RACE reads, holding one entry per CDR3 protein. This table has more than 300,000 distinct CDR3 sequences, 7.5% to 9% appearing once. The source material was blood, either unsorted or a sorted T cell fraction (not recorded which). These receptors originate from a male donor with ankylosing spondylitis. CDR3s include the opening cysteine and the closing phenylalanine or tryptophan. The order of the fields is clone size, CDR3 length, D gene, V gene, J gene, CDR3 protein, CDR3 DNA. D genes are given only for firm matches. Where a row states a size, it is once, few, many or the class of an expanded clone; other rows omit it.

many	14	TRBD1	TRBV12-3/TRBV12-4	TRBJ2-1	CASSPGTGNHEQFF	TGTGCCAGCAGTCCCGGGACAGGGAACCATGAGCAGTTCTTC
many	15	NA	TRBV4-2	TRBJ2-3	CASSQDLRTTDTQYF	TGTGCCAGCAGCCAAGATCTACGGACCACAGATACGCAGTATTTT
NA	12	NA	TRBV29-1	TRBJ1-1	CSSAWGVTEAFF	TGCAGCTCAGCCTGGGGGGTCACTGAAGCTTTCTTT
NA	17	TRBD2	TRBV28	TRBJ2-2	CASSPLAGGPRGPELFF	TGTGCCAGCAGTCCGCTAGCGGGAGGGCCCCGGGGACCGGAGCTGTTTTTT
many	17	TRBD2	TRBV2	TRBJ2-1	CASSEPLAGGNSDEQFF	TGTGCCAGCAGTGAACCCCTAGCGGGAGGGAATAGCGATGAGCAGTTCTTC
few	16	TRBD2	TRBV7-2	TRBJ2-1	CASSSPRTSGSNEQFF	TGTGCCAGCAGCTCCCCCCGGACTAGCGGGAGCAATGAGCAGTTCTTC
few	15	TRBD2	TRBV7-2	TRBJ2-7	CASSPRTSGSNEQYF	TGTGCCAGCAGCCCACGGACTAGCGGGAGTAACGAGCAGTACTTC
few	15	NA	TRBV5-1	TRBJ2-1	CASSLFPASGNEQFF	TGCGCCAGCAGCTTGTTCCCCGCGAGCGGCAATGAGCAGTTCTTC
many	13	TRBD1	TRBV6-1	TRBJ2-1	CATGEQGANEQFF	TGTGCCACCGGGGAACAGGGGGCCAATGAGCAGTTCTTC
NA	14	NA	TRBV19	TRBJ1-1	CASSLSSMDTEAFF	TGTGCCAGTAGTCTTTCCAGCATGGACACTGAAGCTTTCTTT
NA	15	TRBD2	TRBV20-1	TRBJ2-1	CSATYASGRYNEQFF	TGCAGTGCAACCTACGCTAGCGGGAGATACAATGAGCAGTTCTTC
many	15	TRBD2	TRBV6-2/TRBV6-3	TRBJ2-7	CASRIGLAAPYEQYF	TGTGCCAGCAGGATCGGACTAGCGGCCCCCTACGAGCAGTACTTC
few	13	TRBD1	TRBV12-3/TRBV12-4	TRBJ1-5	CASRGQVNQPQHF	TGTGCCAGCAGGGGACAGGTCAATCAGCCCCAGCATTTT
NA	15	NA	TRBV28	TRBJ1-5	CASSFSGHVNQPQHF	TGTGCCAGCAGTTTCTCGGGACATGTTAATCAGCCCCAGCATTTT
few	11	TRBD1	TRBV29-1	TRBJ2-7	CSVGQGIEQYF	TGCAGCGTCGGACAGGGGATCGAGCAGTACTTC
many	14	NA	TRBV4-3	TRBJ1-6	CASSQDGIGSPLHF	TGCGCCAGCAGCCAAGATGGAATCGGCTCACCCCTCCACTTT
NA	18	TRBD2	TRBV6-2/TRBV6-3	TRBJ2-2	CASSYSIWTSVHTGELFF	TGTGCCAGCAGTTACTCGATTTGGACTAGCGTGCACACCGGGGAGCTGTTTTTT
many	14	NA	TRBV20-1	TRBJ1-2	CSADGRGRDYGYTF	TGCAGTGCGGACGGCCGCGGGAGGGACTATGGCTACACCTTC
NA	11	NA	TRBV12-3/TRBV12-4	TRBJ2-7	CASTNLYEQYF	TGTGCCAGCACCAACCTCTACGAGCAGTACTTC
NA	13	NA	TRBV20-1	TRBJ2-3	CSASAPGTDTQYF	TGCAGTGCAAGCGCCCCGGGCACAGATACGCAGTATTTT
NA	18	TRBD1	TRBV2	TRBJ2-6	CASSESRDRGPGANVLTF	TGTGCCAGCAGTGAAAGCCGGGACAGGGGCCCTGGGGCCAACGTCCTGACTTTC
few	12	NA	TRBV29-1	TRBJ2-5	CSVEKGDETQYF	TGCAGCGTTGAAAAAGGGGATGAGACCCAGTACTTC
many	16	TRBD2	TRBV5-1	TRBJ2-7	CASSLWASGTSYEQYF	TGCGCCAGCAGCTTGTGGGCTAGCGGGACCTCCTACGAGCAGTACTTC
many	14	NA	TRBV7-3	TRBJ1-1	CASSFSGTGTEAFF	TGTGCCAGCAGCTTCTCAGGGACGGGGACTGAAGCTTTCTTT
NA	14	NA	TRBV20-1	TRBJ2-7	CSAGRDQLTYEQYF	TGCAGTGCTGGCAGGGACCAGCTGACGTACGAGCAGTACTTC
few	14	TRBD2	TRBV29-1	TRBJ2-2	CSVGLAGETGELFF	TGCAGCGTGGGACTAGCGGGAGAAACCGGGGAGCTGTTTTTT
many	16	TRBD2	TRBV7-6	TRBJ2-5	CASSSNGLAGVETQYF	TGTGCCAGCAGCTCAAACGGACTAGCGGGAGTAGAGACCCAGTACTTC
NA	13	TRBD1	TRBV7-8	TRBJ1-1	CASSLGEGTGAFF	TGTGCCAGCAGCTTAGGAGAGGGGACAGGAGCTTTCTTT
NA	12	NA	TRBV29-1	TRBJ2-7	CSAAQSSYEQYF	TGCAGCGCTGCTCAGTCCTCCTACGAGCAGTACTTC
NA	15	NA	TRBV27	TRBJ2-6	CASRMKVQGANVLTF	TGTGCCAGCAGGATGAAGGTGCAAGGGGCCAACGTCCTGACTTTC
many	16	TRBD2	TRBV11-2	TRBJ2-1	CASSFSAGADYNEQFF	TGTGCCAGCAGCTTTTCAGCGGGAGCGGACTACAATGAGCAGTTCTTC
many	13	TRBD2	TRBV6-2/TRBV6-3	TRBJ2-5	CASRQLAGETQYF	TGTGCCAGCAGACAGCTAGCGGGAGAGACCCAGTACTTC
few	14	NA	TRBV7-3	TRBJ2-5	CASSLPGADETQYF	TGTGCCAGCAGCTTACCCGGGGCGGATGAGACCCAGTACTTC
few	22	TRBD1	TRBV4-2	TRBJ2-1	CASSQRPMRQGILASSYNEQFF	TGTGCCAGCAGCCAACGACCTATGCGACAGGGGATTCTAGCGAGCTCCTACAATGAGCAGTTCTTC
many	14	TRBD1	TRBV29-1	TRBJ2-5	CSVENRGRPQTQYF	TGCAGCGTTGAAAACAGGGGGAGACCGCAGACCCAGTACTTC
NA	17	NA	TRBV4-2	TRBJ2-2	CASSQDTGVANTGELFF	TGTGCCAGCAGCCAAGATACGGGAGTCGCGAACACCGGGGAGCTGTTTTTT
many	12	NA	TRBV20-1	TRBJ2-1	CSASTSREKEFF	TGCAGTGCTAGCACCTCCAGGGAAAAAGAGTTCTTC
NA	14	NA	TRBV27	TRBJ1-2	CASSPRGQGTGYTF	TGTGCCAGCAGTCCCCGGGGGCAGGGGACCGGCTACACCTTC
NA	15	TRBD1	TRBV5-1	TRBJ2-1	CASSWDTGGIYEQFF	TGCGCCAGCAGCTGGGATACAGGGGGCATCTATGAGCAGTTCTTC
few	15	NA	TRBV18	TRBJ1-1	CASSPPSTDNTEAFF	TGTGCCAGCTCACCACCGTCTACAGACAACACTGAAGCTTTCTTT
few	15	NA	TRBV7-6	TRBJ2-3	CASSPGAGTTDTQYF	TGTGCCAGCAGCCCTGGAGCGGGGACAACAGATACGCAGTATTTT
few	15	TRBD2	TRBV29-1	TRBJ2-3	CSALGREGSLDTQYF	TGCAGCGCCCTGGGTCGGGAGGGCTCATTAGATACGCAGTATTTT
few	15	TRBD1	TRBV5-1	TRBJ2-7	CASSLVGTGEFEQYF	TGCGCCAGCAGCTTGGTCGGGACAGGGGAGTTCGAGCAGTACTTC
NA	15	NA	TRBV3-1	TRBJ2-1	CASRLTASGGNEQFF	TGTGCCAGCAGGCTCACGGCGAGCGGAGGAAATGAGCAGTTCTTC
NA	15	NA	TRBV5-1	TRBJ2-7	CASSLVASVEYEQYF	TGCGCCAGCAGCTTGGTAGCTAGCGTCGAATACGAGCAGTACTTC
NA	12	NA	TRBV7-9	TRBJ2-1	CASSLWGDEQFF	TGTGCCAGCAGCTTATGGGGAGATGAGCAGTTCTTC
few	16	TRBD2	TRBV7-9	TRBJ2-7	CASSPRTGGKPYEQYF	TGTGCCAGCAGCCCGCGGACGGGAGGCAAACCCTACGAGCAGTACTTC
NA	15	TRBD2	TRBV5-1	TRBJ2-1	CASSPKTGGPSEQFF	TGCGCCAGCAGCCCGAAAACGGGAGGGCCGAGTGAGCAGTTCTTC